Given below is one T cell receptor beta chain in context. Its cognate antigen is unknown. This sample stems from a study of response to subunit inactivated influenza vaccine. There are 14 residues in the CDR3. Germline V gene lookup returns CDR1 DFQATT and CDR2 SNEGSKA (reference sequence). Unmatched junction bases numbered 6, after V lost 2 bases and J lost 4 bases. In TCRdb, the RT-PCR reads were re-called with MiXCR into one record per CDR3 protein. The table records around 540,000 distinct CDR3 sequences, roughly 10% of them present only once. Study outcomes and limitations: That few new T cells are recruited by each seasonal influenza vaccination was the authors' suggestion.

The specimen was PBMCs from blood, collected on the day of vaccination. This receptor was obtained from a man in his fifties who received an inactivated influenza vaccine. The genes are TRBV20-1 and TRBJ2-3; 7 bases align to TRBD2. The CDR3 sequence is CSARWRERPDTQYF. CDR3 sequence (DNA): TGCAGTGCTAGATGGCGGGAGAGGCCAGATACGCAGTATTTT.